Each of the 20 T cell receptor beta chains below was sequenced from the same sample in a study of CD8+ T cells in alopecia areata. Extraction and reverse transcription of RNA yielded cDNA as the sequencing template. Generated by immunoSEQ multiplex PCR, the TCRdb table keeps only in-frame clones and is missing some. The repertoire includes some 240,000 clones, about three fifths of them detected once, and less than 0.6% sits in the top ten. The material was CD4+ T cells sorted from blood, obtained at week 0. All receptors come from a human donor with alopecia areata.

This clone was found a few times. Additional DNA sequences in this sample encode the identical CDR3. This rearrangement joins TRBV6-5 to TRBJ1-5; tentative D call: TRBD1 (6 bases). Trimming pared 5 bases from V and 0 bases from J, leaving 11 bases between. CDR1 is MNHEY and CDR2 is SVGAGI in the germline V gene. The CDR3 is 15 amino acids. The CDR3 DNA sequence: TGTGCCAGCAGTCGGACAGCTTATAGCAATCAGCCCCAGCATTTT. It translates to CASSRTAYSNQPQHF.

This chain connects TRBV30 to TRBJ2-7, with unresolved D. This CDR3 has 13 amino acids. V was cut by 3 bases and J by 0 bases, with 9 bases left in between. The germline gives CDR1 GTSNPN, CDR2 SVGIG (reference sequence). Here the CDR3 reads CAWRDRRSYEQYF. For the CDR3, the DNA is TGTGCCTGGAGGGATCGGCGCTCCTACGAGCAGTACTTC.

The table lists this clone with a count of one. This chain uses TRBV19 with TRBJ1-2, with unresolved D. The germline V gene has CDR1 LNHDA and CDR2 SQIVND (reference sequence). The germline V and J ends were trimmed by 5 bases and 8 bases, with 15 bases remaining between them. CDR3 length equals 13 residues. CDR3 bases: TGTGCCAGTAGTGGGTTTCAGGTGCTCGGCTACACCTTC. It translates to CASSGFQVLGYTF.

At least ten counts were recorded for this clone. The V call is TRBV6-4, the J call TRBJ1-2; possibly TRBD1 for D (6 bases). The CDR3 runs to 12 residues. The germline V and J ends were trimmed by 4 bases and 4 bases, with 7 bases remaining between them. Germline values: CDR1 MRHNA, CDR2 SNTAGT. This CDR3 reads CASSAQGYGYTF. In DNA form, the CDR3 reads TGTGCCAGCAGTGCACAGGGCTATGGCTACACCTTC.

The genes are TRBV5-1 and TRBJ1-1; D not resolved. V was clipped by 0 bases and J by 0 bases, with 9 bases between them. Per germline, CDR1 SGHRS and CDR2 YFSETQ. The CDR3 sequence is 15 residues long. The chain's CDR3 is CASSLGASVNTEAFF. The DNA of the CDR3 is TGCGCCAGCAGCTTGGGGGCCAGCGTGAACACTGAAGCTTTCTTT.

The chain combines TRBV18 with TRBJ2-3; 10 positions match TRBD1. The CDR3 loop spans 15 amino acids. From germline, CDR1 is KGHSH and CDR2 LQKENI. J lost 5 bases, V lost 4 bases, and 6 bases had no gene match. The CDR3 sequence is CASSRGTGVRDTQYF. CDR3 bases: TGTGCCAGCTCACGGGGGACAGGGGTGCGAGATACGCAGTATTTT.

This clone was detected only once. This chain links TRBV7-9 with TRBJ1-2; 7 nucleotides agree with TRBD1. Trimming took 2 bases from V and 8 from J; bases not matched to a gene: 11. CDR1 SEHNR and CDR2 FQNEAQ come from the germline V gene (reference sequence). This CDR3 has 15 amino acids. The CDR3 region is CASSLSTGRFGGYTF. CDR3 DNA sequence: TGTGCCAGCAGCTTATCGACAGGGAGGTTCGGAGGCTACACCTTC. The whole variable domain, filled in from reference TRBV7-9 and TRBJ1-2, reads DTGVSQNPRHKITKRGQNVTFRCDPISEHNRLYWYRQTLGQGPEFLTYFQNEAQLEKSRLLSDRFSAERPKGSFSTLEIQRTEQGDSAMYLCASSLSTGRFGGYTFGSGTRLTVV.

J is TRBJ2-5 and V is TRBV30; D ambiguous. The CDR3 length is 12 residues. Germline CDR1 GTSNPN, CDR2 SVGIG (reference sequence). The V gene lost 0 bases and the J gene lost 4 bases, with 6 bases spanning the gap. This CDR3 is CAWSVSRETQYF. Here the CDR3 DNA reads TGTGCCTGGAGTGTTTCCCGAGAGACCCAGTACTTC.

The gene calls are TRBV27 and TRBJ1-5; 7 bases agree with TRBD1. The CDR3 runs to 15 residues. After removal of 3 bases from V and 3 bases from J, the junction contained 5 bases not matched to a gene. Looked up from germline, CDR1 is MNHEY and CDR2 is SMNVEV (reference sequence). The CDR3 DNA reads as TGTGCCAGCAGTTTTACAGGGGCCTTCAATCAGCCCCAGCATTTT. It specifies CASSFTGAFNQPQHF.

The chain uses TRBV30 and TRBJ1-1; D may be TRBD1 (5 bases). CDR3 length: 16 residues. V dropped 0 bases and J dropped 1 base, with 15 bases sitting between them. CDR1 is GTSNPN and CDR2 is SVGIG in the germline V gene (reference sequence). DNA for the CDR3: TGTGCCTGGAGTGTCTATAGGGGCGCCGCGAACACTGAAGCTTTCTTT. This gives the protein CAWSVYRGAANTEAFF. Full variable domain (missing parts from reference TRBV30 and TRBJ1-1): SQTIHQWPATLVQPVGSPLSLECTVEGTSNPNLYWYRQAAGRGLQLLFYSVGIGQISSEVPQNLSASRPQDRQFILSSKKLLLSDSGFYLCAWSVYRGAANTEAFFGQGTRLTVV.

The rearrangement links TRBV25-1 to TRBJ2-2, with 7 bases lining up with TRBD1. The germline CDR1 and CDR2 sequences are MGHDK and SYGVNS. The junction had 6 bases not matched to a gene; V was cut back by 5 bases and J by 6 bases. The length of the CDR3 is 14 residues. The CDR3 loop reads CASSPGQRAGELFF. Here the CDR3 DNA reads TGTGCCAGCAGTCCGGGACAGAGGGCCGGGGAGCTGTTTTTT.

A few counts support this clone. The chain has TRBV29-1 and TRBJ1-1; D gene uncertain. V lost 1 base and J 0 bases, leaving 6 bases between the germline ends. The V gene's germline CDR1 is SQVTM and CDR2 ANQGSEA. The CDR3 has 13 residues. CDR3 sequence: CSVEVTVNTEAFF. CDR3 sequence (DNA): TGCAGCGTTGAAGTTACGGTGAACACTGAAGCTTTCTTT.

This clone was found many times. V and J are TRBV11-2 and TRBJ2-2; TRBD1 matches 12 bases. CDR3 length: 14 amino acids. Trimming removed 5 bases from V and 9 bases from J; junction bases left unmatched: 4. Germline CDR1 is SGHAT and CDR2 is FQNNGV. The CDR3 loop reads CASSRGQGARELFF. CDR3 DNA: TGTGCCAGCAGCCGGGGACAGGGGGCCCGGGAGCTGTTTTTT.

The chain uses TRBV7-9 and TRBJ1-2; no clear D gene. CDR1 and CDR2 (germline): SEHNR, FQNEAQ (reference sequence). With 4 bases removed from V and 4 bases from J, the gap between germline ends came to 4 bases. The CDR3 is made up of 11 amino acids. As DNA, the CDR3 is TGTGCCAGCAGCTCTCTCTATGGCTACACCTTC. Encoded protein: CASSSLYGYTF.

The chain employs TRBV30 and TRBJ1-2; D ambiguous. V lost 3 bases and J 4 bases, leaving 6 bases between the germline ends. This CDR3 has 11 amino acids. Looked up from germline, CDR1 is GTSNPN and CDR2 is SVGIG (reference sequence). The CDR3 region has the DNA TGTGCCTGGAGCGGACCCTATGGCTACACCTTC. Protein sequence: CAWSGPYGYTF.

This clone was counted once. The chain is built from TRBV7-6 and TRBJ2-1; D is uncertain. The CDR3 has 15 residues. V was clipped by 4 bases and J by 0 bases, with 10 bases between them. Germline assignment: CDR1 SGHVS and CDR2 FNYEAQ. The CDR3 region has the DNA TGTGCCAGCAGCTCGTACCGTGACTCCTACAATGAGCAGTTCTTC. It yields the protein CASSSYRDSYNEQFF.

This clone has just one count. V is TRBV29-1 and J is TRBJ1-2, with 7 bases aligning to TRBD1. The CDR3 length is 15 residues. The germline V gene encodes CDR1 SQVTM and CDR2 ANQGSEA. V trimming: 1 base; J trimming: 5 bases; junction bases outside the gene matches: 10. CDR3 in amino acids: CSVEGQGISRYGYTF. DNA of the CDR3: TGCAGCGTTGAAGGACAGGGAATTTCGCGATATGGCTACACCTTC. The full variable domain, with the rest looked up from reference TRBV29-1 and TRBJ1-2, is SAVISQKPSRDICQRGTSLTIQCQVDSQVTMMFWYRQQPGQSLTLIATANQGSEATYESGFVIDKFPISRPNLTFSTLTVSNMSPEDSSIYLCSVEGQGISRYGYTFGSGTRLTVV.

This clone appeared a few times. This CDR3 is also generated by other DNA sequences in the sample. The chain couples TRBV29-1 to TRBJ2-1; 7 bases are a match to TRBD1. This CDR3 contains 12 residues. Germline V lookup: CDR1 SQVTM, CDR2 ANQGSEA. J was trimmed by 9 bases and V by 7 bases; bases with no gene match: 9. The CDR3 sequence: CSANEGAGEQFF. The CDR3 coding sequence is TGCAGCGCAAATGAGGGGGCGGGTGAGCAGTTCTTC.

This clone has only one observation. The chain employs TRBV7-9 and TRBJ1-6, with D tentatively TRBD1 (6 bases). The CDR3 contains 16 residues. Trimming removed 10 bases at V and 8 bases at J, with 24 bases between. Germline-derived CDR1 and CDR2 are SEHNR and FQNEAQ (reference sequence). This CDR3 is CAIHQTGRQDDSPLHF. DNA of the CDR3: TGTGCCATCCACCAAACGGGGCGACAGGACGATTCACCCCTCCACTTT.

This clone occurred a few times. This sequence joins TRBV14 and TRBJ1-1, with unresolved D. The germline V and J ends were trimmed by 0 bases and 7 bases, with 12 bases remaining between them. There are 14 residues in the CDR3. Germline V lookup: CDR1 SGHDN, CDR2 FVKESK. CDR3 DNA sequence: TGTGCCAGCAGCCAAGATCTCGTCGCGGGTGAAGCTTTCTTT. Amino acid sequence: CASSQDLVAGEAFF.